The 5 T cell receptor beta chains given below trace back to one sample, sequenced in a study of T cells in Graves' hyperthyroidism and ophthalmopathy. Amplification of TCR beta CDR3 regions was performed using RNA transcripts as template. HTBI primers were employed in a first-round RT-PCR of the TCR CDR3. TCRdb itself ran the multiplex PCR reads through MiXCR, one entry per CDR3 protein. The table records a few hundred thousand distinct CDR3 sequences, roughly 25% of them present only once. The sequencing input was blood. These receptor sequences come from a man aged 50 to 60 with Graves' hyperthyroidism.

The chain uses TRBV13 and TRBJ1-3; 12 bases are a match to TRBD1. Germline V gene data show CDR1 as PRHDT and CDR2 as FYEKMQ (reference sequence). J gave up 0 bases and V 1 base, and 7 bases lay outside the gene matches. The CDR3 is 19 amino acids. CDR3 nucleotides: TGTGCCAGCAGCTTAGATGGGACAGGGGGCCTAAGCTCTGGAAACACCATATATTTT. The encoded protein is CASSLDGTGGLSSGNTIYF.

The rearrangement uses TRBV20-1 and TRBJ2-3; TRBD1 matches at 7 bases. V lost 4 bases and J lost 5; bases outside the gene matches: 9. Germline V gene data show CDR1 as DFQATT and CDR2 as SNEGSKA (reference sequence). The CDR3 is made up of 14 amino acids. The CDR3 DNA sequence: TGCAGTGCTACCCCCCCAGGGGGAATAGATACGCAGTATTTT. Protein product: CSATPPGGIDTQYF.

The sample holds a few counts of this clonotype. This chain uses TRBV29-1 with TRBJ2-1, with D possibly matching TRBD2 (7 bases). There are 14 residues in the CDR3. V shed 5 bases and J shed 1 base, with 12 bases lying between them. The germline V gene encodes CDR1 SQVTM and CDR2 ANQGSEA. As DNA, the CDR3 is TGCAGCGTTAAGGGGGGGGGTTCCTACAATGAGCAGTTCTTC. Its protein is CSVKGGGSYNEQFF.

The table lists this clonotype with a few counts. The J gene is TRBJ1-5, the V gene TRBV2; a possible D gene is TRBD1 (6 bases). Trimming left V 0 bases short and J 0 bases short, with 12 bases between. The CDR3 is made up of 17 amino acids. Germline assignment: CDR1 SNHLY and CDR2 FYNNEI. The chain's CDR3 is CASSEARTVHSNQPQHF. In DNA form, the CDR3 reads TGTGCCAGCAGTGAAGCCCGGACAGTTCATAGCAATCAGCCCCAGCATTTT.

This clonotype was seen many times. J is TRBJ2-1 and V is TRBV11-2, with 8 positions matching TRBD2. With 9 bases clipped from V and 7 bases from J, the junction kept 11 bases outside the gene matches. The V gene's germline CDR1 is SGHAT and CDR2 FQNNGV. The CDR3 has 14 amino acids. CDR3 DNA: TGTGCCAGTGGGCGAGCGGGAGCATTAAATGAGCAGTTCTTC. Translated: CASGRAGALNEQFF.